This T cell receptor (beta chain) was captured by sequencing in a study of CD8+ T cells in alopecia areata. Study summary: Treatment of the treated patients consisted of oral tofacitinib, 5 to 10 mg twice daily. Treatment with tofacitinib (6 to 18 months) was followed by 6 months off drug.

cDNA reverse transcribed from extracted RNA served as the sequencing template. Method: immunoSEQ multiplex PCR; TCRdb's copy keeps in-frame clones and lacks some. Found here are about 130,000 clones, about 50% of them singletons; the top ten hold roughly a sixth. Overall study results and limits: Researchers report lesional scalp, most notably alopecia totalis/universalis, outstripped normal scalp in clonality.

Germline V gene lookup returns CDR1 DFQATT and CDR2 SNEGSKA (reference sequence). This CDR3 contains 11 residues. The V segment lost 5 bases and the J segment 6 bases; nucleotides outside the gene matches: 4. PBMCs were stained for CD3, CD4 and CD8, and CD4+ and CD8+ T cells were sorted. Concerning this clone: Antigen specificity is unknown.

The source of this sequence is a human donor with alopecia areata. The chain joins TRBV20-1 to TRBJ2-7; 7 nucleotides match TRBD1. Sequenced material: CD8+ T cells sorted from blood, taken at week 0. CDR3 loop: CSAPRGLEQYF. In DNA, the CDR3 is TGCAGTGCTCCTAGGGGGCTCGAGCAGTACTTC.